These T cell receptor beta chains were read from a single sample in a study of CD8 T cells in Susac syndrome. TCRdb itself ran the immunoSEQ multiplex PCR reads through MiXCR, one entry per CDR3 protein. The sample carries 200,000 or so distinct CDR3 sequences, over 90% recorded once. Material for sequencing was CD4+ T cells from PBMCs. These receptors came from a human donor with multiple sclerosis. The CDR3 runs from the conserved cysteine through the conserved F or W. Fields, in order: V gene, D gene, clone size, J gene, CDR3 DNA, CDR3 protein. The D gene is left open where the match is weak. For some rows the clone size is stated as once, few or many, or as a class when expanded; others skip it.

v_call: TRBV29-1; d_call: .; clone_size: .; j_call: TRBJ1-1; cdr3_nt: TGCAGCGTTGAAGATCGGCGGGCTACTGAAGCTTTCTTT; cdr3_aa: CSVEDRRATEAFF
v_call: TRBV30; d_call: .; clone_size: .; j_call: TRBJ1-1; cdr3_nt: TGTGCCTGGAGCCCCGGGACGGAAGCTTTCTTT; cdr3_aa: CAWSPGTEAFF
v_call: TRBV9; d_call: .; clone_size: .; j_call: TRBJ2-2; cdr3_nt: TGTGCCAGCAGCGTAGTGGGGGGTAGCACCGGGGAGCTGTTTTTT; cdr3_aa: CASSVVGGSTGELFF
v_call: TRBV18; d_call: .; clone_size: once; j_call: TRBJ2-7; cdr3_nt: TGTGCCAGCTCACCAACTCAAGCTCACTCTATCTACGAGCAGTACTTC; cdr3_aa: CASSPTQAHSIYEQYF
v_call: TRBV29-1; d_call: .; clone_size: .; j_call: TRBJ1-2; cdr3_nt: TGCAGCGTGGGGGCTTCGGCCTGGTATGGCTACACCTTC; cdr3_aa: CSVGASAWYGYTF
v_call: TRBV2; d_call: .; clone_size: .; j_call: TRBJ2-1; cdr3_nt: TGTGCCAGCAGTGACGGGATATACTACAATGAGCAGTTCTTC; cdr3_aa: CASSDGIYYNEQFF
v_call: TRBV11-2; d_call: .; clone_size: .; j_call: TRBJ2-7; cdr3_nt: TGTGCCAGCAGCTCCCATGGACTCAGCTCCTACGAGCAGTACTTC; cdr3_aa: CASSSHGLSSYEQYF
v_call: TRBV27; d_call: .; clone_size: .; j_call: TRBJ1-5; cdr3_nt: TGTGCCAGCAGCCACGGAAGGGGGGATCAGCCCCAGCATTTT; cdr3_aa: CASSHGRGDQPQHF
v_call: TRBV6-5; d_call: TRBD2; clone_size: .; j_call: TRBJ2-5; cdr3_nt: TGTGCCAGCAGCCCCGGACTAGCGGGGACTAGGACCCAGTACTTC; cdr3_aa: CASSPGLAGTRTQYF
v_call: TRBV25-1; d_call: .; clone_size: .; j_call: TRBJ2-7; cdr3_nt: TGTGCCAGCAGGCCCCCGGAAGGGCCGTCCTACGAGCAGTACTTC; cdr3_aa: CASRPPEGPSYEQYF
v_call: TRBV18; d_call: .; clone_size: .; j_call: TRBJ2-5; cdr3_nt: TGTGCCAGCTCACCCGGGACCGACCAAGAGACCCAGTACTTC; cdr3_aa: CASSPGTDQETQYF
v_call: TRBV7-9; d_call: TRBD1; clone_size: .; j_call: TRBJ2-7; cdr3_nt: TGTGCCAGCAGTCGCTCCGGAGACAGGGTTTCCTACGAGCAGTATTTC; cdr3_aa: CASSRSGDRVSYEQYF
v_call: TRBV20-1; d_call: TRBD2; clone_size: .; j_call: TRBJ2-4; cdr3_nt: TGCAGTATAGCGGGGGGGAACCTAGCCAAAAACATTCAGTACTTC; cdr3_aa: CSIAGGNLAKNIQYF
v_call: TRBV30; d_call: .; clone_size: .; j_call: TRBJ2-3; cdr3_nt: TGTGCCTGGAGTGTAGAGCGGGGCACAGATACGCAGTATTTT; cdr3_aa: CAWSVERGTDTQYF
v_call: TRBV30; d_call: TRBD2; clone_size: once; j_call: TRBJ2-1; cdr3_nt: TGTGCCTTCTTCGGTGGCGGGGGAAAGATCTCCTACAATGAGCAGTTCTTC; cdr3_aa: CAFFGGGGKISYNEQFF
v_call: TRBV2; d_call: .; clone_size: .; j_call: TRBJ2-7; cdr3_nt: TGTGCCAGCAGTCCGGGCCTCTACGAGCAGTACTTC; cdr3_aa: CASSPGLYEQYF
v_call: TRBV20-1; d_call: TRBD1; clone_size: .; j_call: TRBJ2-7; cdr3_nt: TGCAGTGCTAGAGATCCCCTCCCGACAGGGGGGAACTACGAGCAGTACTTC; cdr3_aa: CSARDPLPTGGNYEQYF
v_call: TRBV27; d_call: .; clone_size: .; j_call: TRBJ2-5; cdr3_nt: TGTGCCAGCCGACCCGAGACCCAGTACTTC; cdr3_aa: CASRPETQYF
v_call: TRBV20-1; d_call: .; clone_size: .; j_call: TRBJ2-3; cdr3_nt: TGCAGTGCTAGAGTGGTTGCGACAGATACGCAGTATTTT; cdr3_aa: CSARVVATDTQYF
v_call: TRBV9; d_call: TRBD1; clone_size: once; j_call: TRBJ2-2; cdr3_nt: TGTGCCAGCAGCCCCCGGACAGGGATGGCCGGGGAGCTGTTTTTT; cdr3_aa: CASSPRTGMAGELFF
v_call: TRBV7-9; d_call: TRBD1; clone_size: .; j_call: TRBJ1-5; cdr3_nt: TGTGCCAGCAGCTCCCCGGACAGGGGGCCGTATCAGCCCCAGCATTTT; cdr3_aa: CASSSPDRGPYQPQHF
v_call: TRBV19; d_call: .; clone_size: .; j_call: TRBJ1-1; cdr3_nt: TGTGCCAGTAGTATAGATCAGCACACTGAAGCTTTCTTT; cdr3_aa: CASSIDQHTEAFF
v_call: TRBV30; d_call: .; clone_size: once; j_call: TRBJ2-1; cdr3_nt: TGTGCCTGGAGTGCGAGCTACAATGAGCAGTTCTTC; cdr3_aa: CAWSASYNEQFF
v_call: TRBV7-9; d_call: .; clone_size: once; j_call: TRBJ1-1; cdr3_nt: TGTGCCAGCAGCCCACCCAGAGGGAGCACTGAAGCTTTCTTT; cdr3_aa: CASSPPRGSTEAFF
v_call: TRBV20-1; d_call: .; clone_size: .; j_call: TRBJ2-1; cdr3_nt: TGCAGTGCTAGAGTACAGGGACCCTACAATGAGCAGTTCTTC; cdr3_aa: CSARVQGPYNEQFF
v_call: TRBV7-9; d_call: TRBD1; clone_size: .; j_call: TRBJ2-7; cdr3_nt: TGTGCCAGCAGCCGCGGACAGGCGAGCTCCTACGAGCAGTACTTC; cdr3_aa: CASSRGQASSYEQYF
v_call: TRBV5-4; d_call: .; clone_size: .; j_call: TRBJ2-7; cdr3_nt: TGTGCCAGCAGCTTGGAGAGGGCTTCCTACGAGCAGTACTTC; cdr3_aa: CASSLERASYEQYF
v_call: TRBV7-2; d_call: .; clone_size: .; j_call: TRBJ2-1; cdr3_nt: TGTGCCAGCAGCAGTCCGGACGGGACCTACAATGAGCAGTTCTTC; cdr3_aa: CASSSPDGTYNEQFF
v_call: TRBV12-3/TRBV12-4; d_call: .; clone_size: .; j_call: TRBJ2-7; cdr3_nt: TGTGCCAGCGGACGGACAGCACAAGGCTACGAGCAGTACTTC; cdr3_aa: CASGRTAQGYEQYF
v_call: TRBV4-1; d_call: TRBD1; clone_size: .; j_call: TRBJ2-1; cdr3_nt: TGCGCCAGCAGCCAGACCCGGGACAGGGGGCCGTATGAGCAGTTCTTC; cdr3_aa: CASSQTRDRGPYEQFF
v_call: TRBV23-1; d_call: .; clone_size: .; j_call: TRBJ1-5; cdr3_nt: TGCGCCAGCCCCGTGAGGGATGGGCCCCAGCATTTT; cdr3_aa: CASPVRDGPQHF
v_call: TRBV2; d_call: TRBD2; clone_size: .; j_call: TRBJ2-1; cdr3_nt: TGTGCCAGCAAAGGACTAGCGGCCGACAATGAGCAGTTCTTC; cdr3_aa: CASKGLAADNEQFF
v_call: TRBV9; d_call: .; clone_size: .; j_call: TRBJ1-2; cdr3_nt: TGTGCCAGCAGCGTAGCACCGGGAAACTATGGCTACACCTTC; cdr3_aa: CASSVAPGNYGYTF
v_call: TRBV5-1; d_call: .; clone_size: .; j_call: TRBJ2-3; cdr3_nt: TGCGCCAGCAGCGAGGACTCGCGAGGGGATACGCAGTATTTT; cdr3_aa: CASSEDSRGDTQYF
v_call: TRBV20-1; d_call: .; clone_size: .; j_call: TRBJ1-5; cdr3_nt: TGCAGTGCTTCCGGACCCGCAAGGCGCAATCAGCCCCAGCATTTT; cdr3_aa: CSASGPARRNQPQHF
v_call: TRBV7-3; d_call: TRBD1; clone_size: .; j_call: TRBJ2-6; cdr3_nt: TGTGCCAGCAGCCCACAGGGGGCGTCTGGGGCCAACGTCCTGACTTTC; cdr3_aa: CASSPQGASGANVLTF
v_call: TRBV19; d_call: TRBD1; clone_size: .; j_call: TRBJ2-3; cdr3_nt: TGTGCCAGTAGTCCTGGGACAGGGGGTACGCAGTATTTT; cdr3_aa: CASSPGTGGTQYF
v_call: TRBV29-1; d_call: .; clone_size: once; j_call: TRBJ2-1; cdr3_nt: TGCAGCGTTAAGGGGGATCCCTACAATGAGCAGTTCTTC; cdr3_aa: CSVKGDPYNEQFF
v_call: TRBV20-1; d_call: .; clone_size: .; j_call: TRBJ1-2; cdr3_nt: TGCAGTGCTAGAGTATTCGGGTATGGCTACACCTTC; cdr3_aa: CSARVFGYGYTF
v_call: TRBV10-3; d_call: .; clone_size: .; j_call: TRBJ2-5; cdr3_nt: TGTGCCATCAGTGGAGGACGGGGATTCCAAGAGACCCAGTACTTC; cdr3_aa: CAISGGRGFQETQYF
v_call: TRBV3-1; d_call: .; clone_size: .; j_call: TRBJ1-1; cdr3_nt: TGTGCCAGCAGCCGCGGGGGGAACACTGAAGCTTTCTTT; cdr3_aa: CASSRGGNTEAFF
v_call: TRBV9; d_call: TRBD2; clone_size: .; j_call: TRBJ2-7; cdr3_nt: TGTGCCAGCAGCGTAGGGACTAGCGGCACCTACGAGCAGTACTTC; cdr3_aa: CASSVGTSGTYEQYF
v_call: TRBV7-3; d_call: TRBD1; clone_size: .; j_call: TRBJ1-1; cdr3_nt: TGTGCCAGCAGCCCCGGACAGGGTAGGGGTGAAGCTTTCTTT; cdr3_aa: CASSPGQGRGEAFF
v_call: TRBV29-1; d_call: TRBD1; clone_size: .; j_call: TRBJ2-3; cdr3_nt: TGCAGCGCCAGACGGACAGGGGGCCGAGATACGCAGTATTTT; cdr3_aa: CSARRTGGRDTQYF
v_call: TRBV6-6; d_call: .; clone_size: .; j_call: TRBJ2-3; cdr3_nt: TGTGCCAGCAGTTACGGTGGTTCCGATACGCAGTATTTT; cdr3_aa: CASSYGGSDTQYF
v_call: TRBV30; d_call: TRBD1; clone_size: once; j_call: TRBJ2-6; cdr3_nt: TGTGCCTGGAGTGGGATCAGGGGGCGCGGCGTCCTGACTTTC; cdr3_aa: CAWSGIRGRGVLTF
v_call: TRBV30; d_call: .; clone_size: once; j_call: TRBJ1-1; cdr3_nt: TGTGCCTGGAGCGAGATCTGGACTGAAGCTTTCTTT; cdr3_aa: CAWSEIWTEAFF
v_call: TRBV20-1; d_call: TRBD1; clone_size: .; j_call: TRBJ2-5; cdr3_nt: TGCAGTGCCCCGGGACAGGGAAACCAAGAGACCCAGTACTTC; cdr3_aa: CSAPGQGNQETQYF
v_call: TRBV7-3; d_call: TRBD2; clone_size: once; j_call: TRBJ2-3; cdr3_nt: TGTGCCAGCAGCTTACGGAGCGGGAGGGGGGATACGCAGTATTTT; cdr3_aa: CASSLRSGRGDTQYF
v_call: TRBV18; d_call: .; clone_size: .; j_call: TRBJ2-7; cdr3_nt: TGTGCCAGCTCGTCGATCGATTACGAGCAGTACTTC; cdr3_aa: CASSSIDYEQYF
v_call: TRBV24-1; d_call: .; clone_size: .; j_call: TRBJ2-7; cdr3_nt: TGTGCCACCAGTGTCGGCGGATCCTACGAGCAGTACTTC; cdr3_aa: CATSVGGSYEQYF
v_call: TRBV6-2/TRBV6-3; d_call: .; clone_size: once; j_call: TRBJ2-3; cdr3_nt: TGTGCCAGCAGTTACGGCTATACCACAGATACGCAGTATTTT; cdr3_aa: CASSYGYTTDTQYF
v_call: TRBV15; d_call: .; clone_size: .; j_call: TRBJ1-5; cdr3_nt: TGTGCCACCAGCAGGGACGATCAGCCCCAGCATTTT; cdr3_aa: CATSRDDQPQHF
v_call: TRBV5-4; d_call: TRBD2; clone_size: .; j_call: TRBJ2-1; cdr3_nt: TGTGCCAGCAGCTCGACGACTAGCGCCTACTATGAGCAGTTCTTC; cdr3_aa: CASSSTTSAYYEQFF
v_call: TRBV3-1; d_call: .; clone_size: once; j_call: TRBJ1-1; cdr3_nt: TGTGCCAGCAGCCTTGGCTCACTCTTCATGAACACTGAAGCTTTCTTT; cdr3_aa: CASSLGSLFMNTEAFF